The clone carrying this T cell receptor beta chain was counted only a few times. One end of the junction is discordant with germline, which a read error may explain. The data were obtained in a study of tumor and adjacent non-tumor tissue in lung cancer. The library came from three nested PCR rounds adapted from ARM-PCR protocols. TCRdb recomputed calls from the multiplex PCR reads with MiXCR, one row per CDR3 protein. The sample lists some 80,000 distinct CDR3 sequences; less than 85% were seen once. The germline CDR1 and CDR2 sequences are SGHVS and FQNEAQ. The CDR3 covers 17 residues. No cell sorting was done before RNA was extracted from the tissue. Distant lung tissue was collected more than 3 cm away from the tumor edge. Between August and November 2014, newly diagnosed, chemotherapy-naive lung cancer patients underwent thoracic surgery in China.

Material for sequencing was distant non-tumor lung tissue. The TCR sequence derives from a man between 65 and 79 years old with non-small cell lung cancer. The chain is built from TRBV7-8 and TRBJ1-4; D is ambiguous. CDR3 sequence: CTSSLGWRTATNEKLFF. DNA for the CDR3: TGTACCAGCAGCTTGGGTTGGCGAACTGCAACTAATGAAAAACTGTTTTTT.